Many counts were recorded for the clone carrying this T cell receptor beta chain. Its matching antigen is unknown. The record originates from a study of post-analysis software for immune sequencing data. Regarding the study as a whole: The F measure placed samples prepared in the same batch into strongly shared clusters. In multiple sclerosis, normalized Chao1 diversity was significantly below that of controls. TRBV5-6, TRBV5-1 and TRBV20-1 belonged to a set of roughly five TRBV segments that were more frequent in patients than controls.

Prepared libraries of TCR beta cDNA carried unique molecular identifiers. One entry per CDR3 protein results from TCRdb running MiXCR on the PCR reads. Of hundreds of thousands of distinct CDR3 sequences in the sample, 25% to 30% are singletons; the top ten hold around 0.55%. The CDR3 sequence is 12 residues long. CDR1 and CDR2 from the germline V gene are DFQATT and SNEGSKA (reference sequence). The V end lost 6 bases, the J end lost 4 bases, and 12 bases lay between the germline ends. V gene TRBV20-1 combines with J gene TRBJ1-2, with D hard to call. The sequence was obtained from a girl aged 5 to 17 with multiple sclerosis. The sample taken for sequencing was blood. CDR3 in amino acids: CSAGTVGYGYTF. The DNA of the CDR3 is TGCAGTGCGGGCACGGTCGGCTATGGCTACACCTTC.